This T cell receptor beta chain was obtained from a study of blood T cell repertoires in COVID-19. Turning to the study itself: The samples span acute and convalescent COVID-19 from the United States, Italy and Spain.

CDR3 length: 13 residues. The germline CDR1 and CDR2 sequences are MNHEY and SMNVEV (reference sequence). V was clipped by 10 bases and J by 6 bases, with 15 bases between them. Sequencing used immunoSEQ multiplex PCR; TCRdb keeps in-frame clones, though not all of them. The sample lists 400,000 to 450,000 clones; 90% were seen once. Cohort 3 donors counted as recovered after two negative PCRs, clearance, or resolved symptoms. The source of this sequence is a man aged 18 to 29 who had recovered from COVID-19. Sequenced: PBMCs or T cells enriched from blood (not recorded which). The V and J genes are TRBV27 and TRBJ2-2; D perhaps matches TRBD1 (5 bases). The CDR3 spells CAIRVTVAGELFF. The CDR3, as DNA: TGTGCCATCAGGGTTACGGTCGCCGGGGAGCTGTTTTTT.